This T cell receptor (beta chain) was observed in a study of cytomegalovirus exposure and HLA in healthy donors. Study-wide results and caveats: TCR beta sequences numbering over 15,000 were associated with HLA alleles at 0.05 false discovery rate in a later analysis. Researchers catalogued about 160 TCR beta chains as cytomegalovirus-associated.

Amplification used 60 Vbeta primers and 13 Jbeta primers. Clones were sequenced by immunoSEQ multiplex PCR, and TCRdb holds only the in-frame ones, with some missing. This table has about 140,000 clones, around 65% appearing once. This clone was detected a few times. Antigen: not known. The V gene's germline CDR1 is WSHSY and CDR2 SAAADI. There are 13 residues in the CDR3. V lost 8 bases to trimming and J lost 2 bases, with 10 bases between them. The sequence was obtained from a male donor in good health and CMV-seronegative. This chain joins TRBV10-2 and TRBJ1-3; D is unclear. The sample consisted of PBMCs. The CDR3 DNA reads as TGCGCCAGCCTACAGACCACTGGAAACACCATATATTTT. Its protein product is CASLQTTGNTIYF.